The entry below gives a single T cell receptor (beta chain) sequence along with its context. The antigen remains unidentified. With V trimmed by 6 bases and J by 4 bases, 4 bases remained unmatched. CDR1 is SQVTM and CDR2 is ANQGSEA in the germline V gene. The CDR3 contains 14 residues. This sample is part of a study of OX40 agonist ivuxolimab in advanced cancers. Whole-study context: Patients were dosed with the agonistic anti-OX40 (CD134) antibody ivuxolimab. Melanoma, hepatocellular carcinoma, head and neck or renal cell cancer occurred in dose-escalation patients. Previous treatment with anti-PD-1, anti-PD-L1 or anti-CTLA-4 therapy was allowed; under 50% had received some.

The study's findings and limits: Nonresponders, in some cases, also had low normalized T-cell clonal expansion.

Produced via immunoSEQ multiplex PCR; TCRdb's table is partial and in-frame only. The table shows approximately 77,000 clones, with roughly 93% occurring only once. This receptor was taken from an adult with an advanced solid tumor such as melanoma, head and neck, liver or kidney cancer. This rearrangement joins TRBV29-1 to TRBJ2-3; 13 bases are shared with TRBD2. Here the sequenced sample was CD4+ or CD8+ T cells sorted from blood, taken in a trial of the OX40 agonist ivuxolimab. The CDR3 region is CSVSGLAGADTQYF. The CDR3 DNA follows: TGCAGCGTCTCCGGACTAGCGGGAGCAGATACGCAGTATTTT.